The next 11 T cell receptor beta chains were all read from a single sample in a study of cytomegalovirus exposure and HLA in healthy donors. Primers for the PCR totalled 60 Vbeta and 13 Jbeta. The assay was immunoSEQ multiplex PCR, and TCRdb's table has in-frame clones only and misses some. The data contain just over 150,000 clones, about 88% of them singletons. The material sequenced was PBMCs. The receptor set was obtained from a woman aged 18-29 years in good health and CMV-seronegative.

About this clone: Distinct nucleotide sequences in the sample also encode this CDR3. The genes are TRBV5-1 and TRBJ2-7, with D perhaps TRBD2 (6 bases). Looked up from germline, CDR1 is SGHRS and CDR2 is YFSETQ. CDR3 size: 15 residues. The V end was cut by 0 bases, the J end by 1 base, with 11 bases between. The CDR3 DNA sequence: TGCGCCAGCAGCTTGGTTCCGGGAGCATCCTACGAGCAGTACTTC. It translates to CASSLVPGASYEQYF.

The chain carries TRBV6-7 and TRBJ2-7, with 7 bases aligning to TRBD1. TRBV6-7 belongs to the ORF category, with a function that is uncertain. Losses at the gene ends were 5 bases for V and 3 bases for J; bases not matched to a gene: 4. This CDR3 has 13 residues. Here the CDR3 reads CASSQGGYYEQYF. Here the CDR3 DNA reads TGTGCCAGCAGTCAAGGGGGCTACTACGAGCAGTACTTC.

This sequence joins TRBV7-9 and TRBJ2-7, with 9 positions matching TRBD1. Germline V CDR1 and CDR2: SEHNR, FQNEAQ (reference sequence). V lost 5 bases, J lost 2 bases, and 13 bases stayed unmatched. The CDR3 is 17 amino acids. CDR3 DNA: TGTGCCAGCAGCAAGACCACCGGGACAGGGACCCCCTACGAGCAGTACTTC. Protein product: CASSKTTGTGTPYEQYF.

The V gene is TRBV7-2, the J gene TRBJ1-5; D might be TRBD1 (6 bases). The V end was cut by 4 bases, the J end by 0 bases, with 10 bases between. The CDR3 consists of 15 residues. Germline lookup yields CDR1 SGHTA and CDR2 FQGNSA. The CDR3 loop is CASSSGQHSNQPQHF. CDR3 DNA: TGTGCCAGCAGCTCCGGACAGCATAGCAATCAGCCCCAGCATTTT.

This clone is a singleton in its sample. The J gene is TRBJ1-5, the V gene TRBV15; 8 positions match TRBD1. The CDR3 is 17 residues long. Trimming at V came to 1 base and at J to 4 bases, leaving 9 bases not matched to a gene. CDR1 LNHNV and CDR2 YYDKDF come from the germline V gene (reference sequence). This CDR3 reads CATSRGVGQGGNQPQHF. CDR3 nucleotides: TGTGCCACCAGCAGAGGTGTAGGACAGGGAGGGAATCAGCCCCAGCATTTT.

The chain carries TRBV19 and TRBJ1-5; D is undetermined. CDR1 is LNHDA and CDR2 is SQIVND in the germline V gene (reference sequence). This CDR3 has 12 residues. Trimming took 7 bases from V and 6 from J, leaving 10 bases between them. In DNA, the CDR3 is TGTGCCAGTATGAGAAATGGTCAGCCCCAGCATTTT. Protein product: CASMRNGQPQHF.

Of note for this clone: One end of the junction varies from germline; a read error may be responsible. This rearrangement joins TRBV7-9 to TRBJ2-7, with D tentatively TRBD1 (5 bases). Looked up from germline, CDR1 is SEHNR and CDR2 is FQNEAQ (reference sequence). The CDR3 contains 13 residues. The CDR3 region has the DNA TGTTCCAGCAGCTTACCCCCAGGGCAGGAGCAGTACTTC. Protein: CSSSLPPGQEQYF.

The chain has TRBV13 and TRBJ2-3; a possible D gene is TRBD1 (6 bases). This CDR3 spans 15 amino acids. Deletions cut 8 bases from V and 2 bases from J, with 17 bases between. Germline V gene data show CDR1 as PRHDT and CDR2 as FYEKMQ (reference sequence). This CDR3 is CASGHRRGHTDTQYF. The DNA for the CDR3 is TGTGCCAGCGGTCACAGACGGGGACACACAGATACGCAGTATTTT.

Of note for this clone: The sample holds other DNA sequences that translate to the same CDR3. The CDR3, as DNA: TGCGCCAGCAGCTTGGCAGGATACGGAAACACCATATATTTT. It codes for CASSLAGYGNTIYF. This sequence joins TRBV5-1 and TRBJ1-3; no reliable D call. Deletions cut 0 bases from V and 4 bases from J, with 8 bases between. Germline values: CDR1 SGHRS, CDR2 YFSETQ. The CDR3 runs 14 residues. Supplemented by reference TRBV5-1 and TRBJ1-3, the full variable domain reads KAGVTQTPRYLIKTRGQQVTLSCSPISGHRSVSWYQQTPGQGLQFLFEYFSETQRNKGNFPGRFSGRQFSNSRSEMNVSTLELGDSALYLCASSLAGYGNTIYFGEGSWLTVV.

The V call is TRBV11-2, the J call TRBJ2-3; 11 positions agree with TRBD2. Trimming took 8 bases from V and 8 from J; bases not matched to a gene: 15. This CDR3 region has 16 residues. The V gene's germline CDR1 is SGHAT and CDR2 FQNNGV. CDR3 sequence reads: CASRPSVAGGQGTQYF. DNA of the CDR3: TGTGCCAGCCGCCCTTCGGTAGCGGGGGGGCAGGGTACGCAGTATTTT.

There are many counts of this clone. The rearrangement links TRBV2 to TRBJ1-4; 7 positions match TRBD1. The junction had 8 bases not matched to a gene; V was cut back by 4 bases and J by 0 bases. This CDR3 comprises 17 residues. CDR1 and CDR2 (germline): SNHLY, FYNNEI. The CDR3 sequence: CASSGRQGLATNEKLFF. The CDR3, as DNA: TGTGCCAGCAGTGGCCGACAGGGTTTAGCAACTAATGAAAAACTGTTTTTT.